Reported below is one T cell receptor beta chain. Its antigen remains unidentified. This CDR3 comprises 17 residues. The germline CDR1 and CDR2 sequences are SEHNR and FQNEAQ (reference sequence). Trimming removed 2 bases from V and 1 base from J; junction bases left unmatched: 9. This record comes from a study of persistence of HIV-infected CD4 T cells. Cells were stimulated with overlapping HIV-1 Gag 15-mer peptides. CD40L/CD69 double-negative CD45RO-high memory CD4+ T cells were collected. Before stimulation, PBMCs underwent CD8+ T cell depletion. For roughly 19 hours, CD8-depleted PBMCs received anti-CD28/CD49d costimulation, a CD40-blocking antibody and enfuvirtide. Findings of the study overall: Compared with CD3/CD28-stimulated cells, CMV- and Gag-responding cells showed lower TCRbeta richness.

Sequencing used immunoSEQ version 4 in survey mode. Generated by immunoSEQ multiplex PCR, the TCRdb table keeps only in-frame clones and is missing some. The table shows 38,000 or so clones, with over 75% occurring only once. The receptor's source is an adult with HIV. The donor label of this sample is uncertain. The source material was cultured CD4+ T cells from PBMCs, sampled from a patient who received antiretroviral therapy. V and J are TRBV7-9 and TRBJ1-1, with 8 bases that match TRBD1. The CDR3 loop is CASSLIGTGLKNTEAFF. DNA of the CDR3: TGTGCCAGCAGCTTAATAGGGACAGGCCTAAAGAACACTGAAGCTTTCTTT.